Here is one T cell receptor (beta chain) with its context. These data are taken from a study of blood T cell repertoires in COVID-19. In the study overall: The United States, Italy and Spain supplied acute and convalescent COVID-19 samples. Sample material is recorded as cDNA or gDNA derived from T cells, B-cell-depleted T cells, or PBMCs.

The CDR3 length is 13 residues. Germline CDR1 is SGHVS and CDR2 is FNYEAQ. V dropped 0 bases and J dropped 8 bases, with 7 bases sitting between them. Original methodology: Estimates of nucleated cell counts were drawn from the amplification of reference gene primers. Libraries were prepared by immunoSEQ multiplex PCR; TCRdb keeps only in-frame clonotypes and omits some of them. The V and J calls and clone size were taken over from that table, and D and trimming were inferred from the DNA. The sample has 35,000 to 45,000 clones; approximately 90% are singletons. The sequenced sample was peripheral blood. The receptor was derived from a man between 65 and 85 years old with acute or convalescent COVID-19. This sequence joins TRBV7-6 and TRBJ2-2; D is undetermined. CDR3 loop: CASSLAQWGELFF. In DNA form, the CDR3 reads TGTGCCAGCAGCTTAGCGCAGTGGGGGGAGCTGTTTTTT.